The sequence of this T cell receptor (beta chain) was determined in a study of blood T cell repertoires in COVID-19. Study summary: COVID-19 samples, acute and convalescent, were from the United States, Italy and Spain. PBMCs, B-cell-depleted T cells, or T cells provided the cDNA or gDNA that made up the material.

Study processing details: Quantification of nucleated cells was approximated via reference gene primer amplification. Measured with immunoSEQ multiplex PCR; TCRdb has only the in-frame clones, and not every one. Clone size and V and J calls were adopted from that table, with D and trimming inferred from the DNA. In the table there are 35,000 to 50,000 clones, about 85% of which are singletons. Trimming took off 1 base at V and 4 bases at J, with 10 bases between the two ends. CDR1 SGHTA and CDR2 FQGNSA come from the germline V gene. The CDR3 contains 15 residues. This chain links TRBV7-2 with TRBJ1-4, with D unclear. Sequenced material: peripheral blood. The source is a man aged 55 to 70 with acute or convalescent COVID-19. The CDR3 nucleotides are TGTGCCAGCAGCTTAGGGCGCGGGATTAATGAAAAACTGTTTTTT. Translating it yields CASSLGRGINEKLFF.